One sample yielded the 4 T cell receptor beta chains listed below, sequenced in a study of OX40 agonist ivuxolimab in advanced cancers. The method behind the library was the immunoSEQ multiplex PCR assay. TCRdb limited this immuneACCESS table to in-frame rearrangements with V and J called. A share of clones is missing; checked studies link under half to unresolved V genes, and the rest is unexplained. This sample comprises some 150,000 clones, 90% of them detected only once. The ten largest clones take up around 1% of the sample. The specimen comprised CD4+ or CD8+ T cells sorted from blood, sampled in a trial of the OX40 agonist ivuxolimab. The receptors come from an adult with an advanced solid tumor such as melanoma, head and neck, liver or kidney cancer.

This clone was seen only once. The V gene is TRBV28, the J gene TRBJ1-1; D is ambiguous. The CDR3 sequence is 15 residues long. Germline CDR1 and CDR2: MDHEN and SYDVKM. Trimming stripped 4 bases from V and 5 bases from J, with 17 bases between. The CDR3 region is CASSSPFYGDTEAFF. The CDR3 DNA sequence: TGTGCCAGCAGTTCCCCGTTTTACGGCGATACTGAAGCTTTCTTT.

The rearrangement uses TRBV15 and TRBJ1-5; perhaps TRBD1 as D (5 bases). The CDR3 totals 16 residues. The germline V gene encodes CDR1 LNHNV and CDR2 YYDKDF (reference sequence). Trimming cost V 0 bases and J 4 bases, with 13 bases left between them. In DNA form, the CDR3 reads TGTGCCACCAGCAGAGATCGGGGGGTTTTGAATCAGCCCCAGCATTTT. Protein: CATSRDRGVLNQPQHF.

This clone was detected only once. The V gene is TRBV29-1, the J gene TRBJ1-2; tentatively, D is TRBD1 (5 bases). V gave up 2 bases and J gave up 2 bases, with 12 bases separating them. The CDR3 extends over 14 amino acids. From germline, CDR1 is SQVTM and CDR2 ANQGSEA. CDR3: CSVEPQGRNYGYTF. In DNA, the CDR3 is TGCAGCGTTGAACCCCAGGGCAGGAACTATGGCTACACCTTC.

The J gene is TRBJ2-7, the V gene TRBV7-2; 7 nucleotides match TRBD1. V lost 2 bases, J lost 0 bases, and 4 bases stayed unmatched. Per germline, CDR1 SGHTA and CDR2 FQGNSA. The CDR3 loop spans 15 amino acids. CDR3 sequence (DNA): TGTGCCAGCAGCTTATCCACAGGGGCCTCCTACGAGCAGTACTTC. Amino acids: CASSLSTGASYEQYF.